This TCR beta chain derives from a study of blood T cell repertoires in COVID-19. Study-level information: Researchers got acute and convalescent COVID-19 samples from the United States, Italy and Spain. The analysed material was cDNA or gDNA that came from T cells, B-cell-depleted T cells, or PBMCs.

The table came from immunoSEQ multiplex PCR; TCRdb's copy has only in-frame clones and leaves some out. The top ten clones hold 1.7% of a sample with around 280,000 clones, around 87% of them seen once. Participants came from roughly 25 US areas, aged about 18 to 89 years. Sequencing was performed on PBMCs or T cells enriched from blood (not recorded which). This clonotype originated in a woman younger than 35 with acute COVID-19.

CDR3 residues: CASSPYLASGSYEQYF. In DNA, the CDR3 is TGTGCCAGCAGTCCCTACCTGGCTAGCGGCTCCTACGAGCAGTACTTC. The chain recombines TRBV28 with TRBJ2-7, with 7 positions matching TRBD2. The V and J ends lost 5 bases and 0 bases, in that order; junction bases with no gene match: 10. CDR3 length: 16 amino acids. Germline V gene lookup returns CDR1 MDHEN and CDR2 SYDVKM. Full variable domain (remainder filled in from reference TRBV28 and TRBJ2-7): DVKVTQSSRYLVKRTGEKVFLECVQDMDHENMFWYRQDPGLGLRLIYFSYDVKMKEKGDIPEGYSVSREKKERFSLILESASTNQTSMYLCASSPYLASGSYEQYFGPGTRLTVT.